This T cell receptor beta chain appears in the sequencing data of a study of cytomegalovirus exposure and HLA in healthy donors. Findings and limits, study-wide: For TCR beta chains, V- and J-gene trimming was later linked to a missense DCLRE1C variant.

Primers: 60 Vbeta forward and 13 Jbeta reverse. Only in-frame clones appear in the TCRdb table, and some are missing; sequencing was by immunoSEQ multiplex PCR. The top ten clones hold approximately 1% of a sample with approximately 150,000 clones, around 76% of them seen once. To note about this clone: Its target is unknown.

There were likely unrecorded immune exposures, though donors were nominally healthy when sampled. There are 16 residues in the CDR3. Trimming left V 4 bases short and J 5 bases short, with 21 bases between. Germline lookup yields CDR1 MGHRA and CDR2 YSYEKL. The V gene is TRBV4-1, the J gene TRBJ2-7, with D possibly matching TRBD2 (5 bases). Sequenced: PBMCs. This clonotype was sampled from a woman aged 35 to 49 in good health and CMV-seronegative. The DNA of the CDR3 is TGCGCCAGCAGCCGTGACTACGGTCCCGATGCGAACGAGCAGTACTTC. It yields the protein CASSRDYGPDANEQYF.